The sequence of this TCR beta chain was determined in a study of T cell responses to AZD1222 COVID-19 vaccine (dated by TCRdb to the early 2020s). For the wider study: TCR sequencing was performed for roughly 240 trial participants, of whom about 200 were given two doses of AZD1222 and around 25 were given two doses of MenACWY control vaccine. Enrollment into the trials was organized by age into subgroups of 18-55, 56-69 and 70-plus years, and those subgroups contained approximately 160, 26 and 62 TCR-sequenced participants, respectively.

Results and caveats for the whole study, not just this receptor: Spike-specific TCR breadth and depth rose significantly after two AZD1222 doses compared with day 0 and with MenACWY recipients. Because no samples from the day 14 peak response were available, repertoires could be characterized only after the peak T cell response. Vaccine-associated CD4 TCRs spanned the whole spike protein, with dominant responses in regions 160-218 and 743-854. Conclusions about previously exposed vaccinees are limited, since just five to seven AZD1222 recipients were seropositive for SARS-CoV-2 at baseline. Most participants were white British and females outnumbered males, and the authors suggested that clonal diversity may have been underestimated. The 56-69-year group was small, and its depth increase did not reach significance, likely because of low power. Nearly half of unique spike-specific TCRs reportedly recognized epitopes outside regions mutated in the B.1.351 and B.1.1.7 variants.

Interpreted using the paper, the time point label stands for: about 28 days (+/-7) after the second vaccine dose. AZD1222 recipients given second doses at about 4 weeks or at about 12 weeks were pooled, since spike-specific TCR depth and breadth were not found to differ between the two schedules. The vaccinee samples were drawn from two UK trials, COV001 and COV002, one of which was a single-blind randomized controlled phase 2/3 trial testing AZD1222 (ChAdOx1 nCoV-19) in healthy adults. For TCRbeta chain sequencing, PBMC samples from trial participants were taken at day 0 and at day 28 after the second dose. On this clone: It has no known antigen specificity. No base quality information exists; no much larger clone differs at one position.

The CDR3 regions of human TCRbeta chains were analyzed by immunosequencing. Under the source paper's analysis protocol: Repertoire TCRs were matched against a reference library of SARS-CoV-2-specific TCRs generated with the MIRA antigen-specificity platform. Breadth was defined as the fraction of unique TCRs that were SARS-CoV-2-associated. Depth was defined as the fraction of total T cells that were SARS-CoV-2-associated. Using the MIRA data, each spike-specific TCR was mapped to the spike region that the TCR reacts to and placed in a CD4 or CD8 class. Log10-transformed breadth and depth values were compared by one-way ANOVA with Sidak's multiple comparisons tests. TCRdb provides this immuneACCESS table in a form limited to in-frame rearrangements. Some clones are lacking; in checked studies, under half of them reflect an unresolved V gene, and why the rest are absent is not known. V, J and clone size are taken as reported in that table, and D and trimming were inferred from the DNA itself. The sample table shows roughly 60,000 clones, and 70% to 80% are seen once. The ten most abundant clones make up roughly 3.5% of the sample.

Sequencing used peripheral blood, obtained 28 days after the second AZD1222 dose. The TCR comes from an adult who received the AZD1222 COVID-19 vaccine.

The DNA sequence follows: TGTGCCAGCACAGGAGGGGGTTCTGGAAACACCATATATTTT. This yields the protein CASTGGGSGNTIYF. The chain was built from TRBV6-5 and TRBJ1-3; perhaps TRBD1 is the D gene, with 6 bases matching. CDR1 is given as MNHEY and CDR2 as SVGAGI, both from the germline V gene. Trimming costs V 7 bases and J 1 base, and their ends lie 11 bases apart. The CDR3 sequence holds 14 residues, the cysteine and phenylalanine included. This entry keeps only the CDR3 DNA: 42 bases, framed from base 1.